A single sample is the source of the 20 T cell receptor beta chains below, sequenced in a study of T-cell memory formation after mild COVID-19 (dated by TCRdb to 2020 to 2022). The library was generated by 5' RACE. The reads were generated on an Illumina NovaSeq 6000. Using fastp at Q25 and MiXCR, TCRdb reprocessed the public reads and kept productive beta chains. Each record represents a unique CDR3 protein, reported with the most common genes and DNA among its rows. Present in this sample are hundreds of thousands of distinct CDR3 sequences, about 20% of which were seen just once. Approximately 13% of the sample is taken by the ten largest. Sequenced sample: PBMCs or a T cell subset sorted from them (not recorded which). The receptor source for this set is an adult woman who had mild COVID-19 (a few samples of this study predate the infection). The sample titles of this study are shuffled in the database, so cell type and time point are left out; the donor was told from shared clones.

Here the CDR3 DNA reads TGCGCCAGCAGCCAAGAGACAGGGGGCTACACCTTC. Its protein product is CASSQETGGYTF. The chain is built from TRBV4-1 and TRBJ1-2; 7 positions match TRBD1. Germline assignment: CDR1 MGHRA and CDR2 YSYEKL. The V and J ends lost 0 bases and 8 bases, in that order; junction bases with no gene match: 0. The length of the CDR3 is 12 residues.

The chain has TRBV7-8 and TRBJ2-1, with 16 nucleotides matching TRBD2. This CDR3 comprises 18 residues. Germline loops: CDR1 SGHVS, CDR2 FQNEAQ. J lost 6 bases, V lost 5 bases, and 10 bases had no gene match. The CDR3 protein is CASSTLGTSGRDSNEQFF. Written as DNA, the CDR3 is TGTGCCAGCAGCACGCTTGGGACTAGCGGGAGGGACAGCAATGAGCAGTTCTTC.

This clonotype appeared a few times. CDR3 DNA: TGTGCCAGCAGCTTACCACGTCGGGGCCGAAACACCATATATTTT. It translates to CASSLPRRGRNTIYF. The chain is built from TRBV5-6 and TRBJ1-3, with a weak D call TRBD1 (5 bases). Germline CDR1 SGHDT, CDR2 YYEEEE. Between the trimmed V and J ends, which lost 2 bases and 5 bases, there was a span of 14 bases. This CDR3 comprises 15 residues.

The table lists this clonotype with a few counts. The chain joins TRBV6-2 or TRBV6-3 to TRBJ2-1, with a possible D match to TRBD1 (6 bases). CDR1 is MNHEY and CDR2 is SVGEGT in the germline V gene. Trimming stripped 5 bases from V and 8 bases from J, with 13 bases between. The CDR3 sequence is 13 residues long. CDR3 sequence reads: CASSRTGTHEQFF. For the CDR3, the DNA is TGTGCCAGCAGTAGAACAGGGACCCATGAGCAGTTCTTC.

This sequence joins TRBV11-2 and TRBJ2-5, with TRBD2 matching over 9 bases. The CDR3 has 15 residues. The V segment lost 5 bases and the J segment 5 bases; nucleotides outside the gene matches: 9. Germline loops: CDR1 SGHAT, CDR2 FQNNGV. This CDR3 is CASSTQSGGSETQYF. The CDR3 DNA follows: TGTGCCAGCAGCACCCAAAGCGGGGGGAGCGAGACCCAGTACTTC.

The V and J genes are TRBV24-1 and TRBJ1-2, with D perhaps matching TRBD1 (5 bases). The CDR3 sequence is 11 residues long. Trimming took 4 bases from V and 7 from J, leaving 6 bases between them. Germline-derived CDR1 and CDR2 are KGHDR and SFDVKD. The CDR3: CATSEGPGYTF. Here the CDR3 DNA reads TGTGCCACCAGTGAGGGACCTGGCTACACCTTC.

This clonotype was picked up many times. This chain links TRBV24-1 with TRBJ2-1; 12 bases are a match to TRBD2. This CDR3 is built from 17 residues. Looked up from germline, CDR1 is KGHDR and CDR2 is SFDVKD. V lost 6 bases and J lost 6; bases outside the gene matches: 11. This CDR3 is CATSSVSPSGRGNEQFF. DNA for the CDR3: TGTGCCACCAGTTCCGTGAGCCCTAGCGGGAGGGGCAATGAGCAGTTCTTC.

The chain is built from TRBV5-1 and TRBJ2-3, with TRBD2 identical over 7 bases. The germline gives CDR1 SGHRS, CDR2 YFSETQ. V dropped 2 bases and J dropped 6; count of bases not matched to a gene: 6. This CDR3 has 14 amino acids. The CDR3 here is CASSLFAGVDTQYF. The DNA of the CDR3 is TGCGCCAGCAGCTTATTCGCGGGGGTTGATACGCAGTATTTT. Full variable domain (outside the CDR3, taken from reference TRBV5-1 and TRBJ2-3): KAGVTQTPRYLIKTRGQQVTLSCSPISGHRSVSWYQQTPGQGLQFLFEYFSETQRNKGNFPGRFSGRQFSNSRSEMNVSTLELGDSALYLCASSLFAGVDTQYFGPGTRLTVL.

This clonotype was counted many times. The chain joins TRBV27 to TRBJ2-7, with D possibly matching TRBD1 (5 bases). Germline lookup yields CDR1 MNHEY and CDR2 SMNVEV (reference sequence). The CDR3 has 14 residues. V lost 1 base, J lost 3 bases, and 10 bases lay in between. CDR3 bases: TGTGCCAGCAGTTTATGGGGCGATGACTACGAGCAGTACTTC. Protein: CASSLWGDDYEQYF.

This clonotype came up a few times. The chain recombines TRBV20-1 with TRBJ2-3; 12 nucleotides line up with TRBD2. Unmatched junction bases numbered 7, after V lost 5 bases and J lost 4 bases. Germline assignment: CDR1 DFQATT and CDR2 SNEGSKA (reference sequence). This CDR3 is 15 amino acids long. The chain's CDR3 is CSAGGASGGADTQYF. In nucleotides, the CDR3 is TGCAGTGCTGGGGGCGCTAGCGGGGGGGCAGATACGCAGTATTTT.

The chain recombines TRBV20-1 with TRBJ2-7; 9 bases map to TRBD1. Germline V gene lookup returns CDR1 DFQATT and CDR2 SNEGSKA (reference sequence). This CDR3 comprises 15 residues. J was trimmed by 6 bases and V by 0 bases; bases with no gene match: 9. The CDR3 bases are TGCAGTGCTAGAGATGAACGGGACAGGGCACCCGAGCAGTACTTC. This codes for CSARDERDRAPEQYF.

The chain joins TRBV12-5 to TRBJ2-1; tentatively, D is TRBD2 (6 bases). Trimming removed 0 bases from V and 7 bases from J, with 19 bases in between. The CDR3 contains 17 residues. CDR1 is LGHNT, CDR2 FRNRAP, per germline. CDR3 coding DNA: TGTGCTAGTGGTTTGGTACTTCAGCGGGTAGTTGGTAATGAGCAGTTCTTC. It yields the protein CASGLVLQRVVGNEQFF.

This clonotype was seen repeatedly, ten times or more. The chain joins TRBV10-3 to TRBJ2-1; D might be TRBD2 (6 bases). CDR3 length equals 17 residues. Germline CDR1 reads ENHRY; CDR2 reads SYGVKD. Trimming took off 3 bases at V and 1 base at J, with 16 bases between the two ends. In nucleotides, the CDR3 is TGTGCCATCAGTGAAGGTAGCGGAGGAGTATCCTACAATGAGCAGTTCTTC. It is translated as CAISEGSGGVSYNEQFF.

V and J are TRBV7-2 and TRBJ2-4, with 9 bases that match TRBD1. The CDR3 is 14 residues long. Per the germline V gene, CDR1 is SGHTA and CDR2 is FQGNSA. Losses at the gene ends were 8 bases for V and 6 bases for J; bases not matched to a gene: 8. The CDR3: CASSTGGLGNIQYF. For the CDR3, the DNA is TGTGCCAGCTCGACAGGGGGGCTGGGAAACATTCAGTACTTC.

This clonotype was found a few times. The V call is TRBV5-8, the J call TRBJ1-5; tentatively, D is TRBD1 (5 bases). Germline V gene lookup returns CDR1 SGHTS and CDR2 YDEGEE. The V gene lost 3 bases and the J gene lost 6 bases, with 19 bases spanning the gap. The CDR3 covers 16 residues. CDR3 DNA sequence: TGTGCCAGCAGCTGGACCGGGACCATCGTAAGTCAGCCCCAGCATTTT. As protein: CASSWTGTIVSQPQHF.

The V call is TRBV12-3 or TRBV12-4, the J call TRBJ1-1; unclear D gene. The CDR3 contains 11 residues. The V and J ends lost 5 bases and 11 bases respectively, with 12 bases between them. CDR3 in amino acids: CASSPLGWAFF. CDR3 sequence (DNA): TGTGCCAGCAGTCCACTAGGGTGGGCTTTCTTT.

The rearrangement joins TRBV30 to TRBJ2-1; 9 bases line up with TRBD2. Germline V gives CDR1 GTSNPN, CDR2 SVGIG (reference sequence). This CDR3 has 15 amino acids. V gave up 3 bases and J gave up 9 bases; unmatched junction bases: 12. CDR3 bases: TGTGCCTGGAGCGACTTTAGCGGGAGTTTTAGTGAGCAGTTCTTC. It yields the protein CAWSDFSGSFSEQFF.

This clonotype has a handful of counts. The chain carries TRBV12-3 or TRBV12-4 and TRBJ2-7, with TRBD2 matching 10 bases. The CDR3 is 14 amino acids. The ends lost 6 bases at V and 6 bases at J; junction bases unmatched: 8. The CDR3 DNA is TGTGCCAGCAGCCCTTACCTAGCGGGAGCCGAGCAGTACTTC. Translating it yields CASSPYLAGAEQYF.

CDR3 region: CASSYSGQGADGYTF. The CDR3 DNA follows: TGTGCCAGCAGTTACTCGGGTCAGGGGGCCGATGGCTACACCTTC. The genes are TRBV6-6 and TRBJ1-2, with 8 bases fitting TRBD1. The CDR3 has 15 amino acids. Looked up from germline, CDR1 is MNHNY and CDR2 is SVGAGI (reference sequence). Trimming cost V 0 bases and J 6 bases; bases outside gene matches: 6.

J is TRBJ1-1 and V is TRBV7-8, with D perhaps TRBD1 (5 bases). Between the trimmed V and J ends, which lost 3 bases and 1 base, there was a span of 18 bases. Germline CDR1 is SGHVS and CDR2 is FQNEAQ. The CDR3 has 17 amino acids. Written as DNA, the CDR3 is TGTGCCAGCAGCTTTTCGGGCAGGAGGGGTTCGAACACTGAAGCTTTCTTT. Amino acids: CASSFSGRRGSNTEAFF.